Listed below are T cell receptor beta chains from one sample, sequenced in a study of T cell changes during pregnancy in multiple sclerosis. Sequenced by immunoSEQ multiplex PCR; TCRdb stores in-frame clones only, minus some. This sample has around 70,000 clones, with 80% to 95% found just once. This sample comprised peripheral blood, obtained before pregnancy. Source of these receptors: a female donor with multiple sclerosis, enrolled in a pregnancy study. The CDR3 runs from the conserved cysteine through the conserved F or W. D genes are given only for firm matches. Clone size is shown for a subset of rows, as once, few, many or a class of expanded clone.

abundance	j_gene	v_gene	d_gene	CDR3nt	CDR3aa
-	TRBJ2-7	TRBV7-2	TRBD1	TGTGCCAGCAGCGTAGGGACAGGGGCTTACGAGCAGTACTTC	CASSVGTGAYEQYF
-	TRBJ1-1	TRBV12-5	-	TGTGCTAGTGGTTTCGGGAACACTGAAGCTTTCTTT	CASGFGNTEAFF
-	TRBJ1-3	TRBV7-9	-	TGTGCCAGCAGCGCCCGCGACTCTGGAAACACCATATATTTT	CASSARDSGNTIYF
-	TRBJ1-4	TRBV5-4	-	TGTGCCAGCAGCTTGGGGGGTCGTACAGGGAATGAAAAACTGTTTTTT	CASSLGGRTGNEKLFF
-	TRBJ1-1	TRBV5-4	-	TGTGCCAGCAGTCGGTCCGGTAACACTGAAGCTTTCTTT	CASSRSGNTEAFF
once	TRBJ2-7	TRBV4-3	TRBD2	TGCGCCAGCAGCCTTGCGGGGGGAGCATCCTACGAGCAGTACTTC	CASSLAGGASYEQYF
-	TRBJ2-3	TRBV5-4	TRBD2	TGTGCCAGCAGCGCCACTAGCGCGAGCACAGATACGCAGTATTTT	CASSATSASTDTQYF
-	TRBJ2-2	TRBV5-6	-	TGTGCCAGCAGCTTGGATTTCGGGACCGGGGAGCTGTTTTTT	CASSLDFGTGELFF
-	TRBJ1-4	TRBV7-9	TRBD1	TGTGCCAGCAGCTCCGACAGGGGTTTTGAAAAACTGTTTTTT	CASSSDRGFEKLFF
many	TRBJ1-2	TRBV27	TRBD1	TGTGCCAGCAGTTTCCCGGGACAGGGGCCCCTGACCTTC	CASSFPGQGPLTF
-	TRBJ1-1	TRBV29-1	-	TGCAGCGTTGTTCGGGTTATGAACACTGAAGCTTTCTTT	CSVVRVMNTEAFF
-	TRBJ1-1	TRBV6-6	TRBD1	TGTGCCAGCAGTTTCTCGACAGGGGCAACTGAAGCTTTCTTT	CASSFSTGATEAFF
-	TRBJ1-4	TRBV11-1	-	TGTGCCAGCAGCTTAGCGACAAGAGCAACTAATGAAAAACTGTTTTTT	CASSLATRATNEKLFF
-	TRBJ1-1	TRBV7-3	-	TGTGCCAGCAGCTTATATGAGGGCACTGAAGCTTTCTTT	CASSLYEGTEAFF
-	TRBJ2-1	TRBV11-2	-	TGTGCCAGCAGACCGACTAGCTACAATGAGCAGTTCTTC	CASRPTSYNEQFF
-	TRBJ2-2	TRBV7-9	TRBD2	TGTGCCATTGGGGGTAGCGGGTTTCTCACCGGGGAGCTGTTTTTT	CAIGGSGFLTGELFF
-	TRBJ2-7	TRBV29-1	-	TGCAGCGTTGAGATTGGACAGCGGACCTACGAGCAGTACTTC	CSVEIGQRTYEQYF
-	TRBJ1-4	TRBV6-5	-	TGTGCCAGCAGTAAACAATTCACTAATGAAAAACTGTTTTTT	CASSKQFTNEKLFF
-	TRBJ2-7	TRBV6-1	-	TGTGCCAGCAGTGCGACATTCTCCTACGAGCAGTACTTC	CASSATFSYEQYF
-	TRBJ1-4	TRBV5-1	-	TGCGCCAGCAGCTTGACAGCCCCTAATGAAAAACTGTTTTTT	CASSLTAPNEKLFF
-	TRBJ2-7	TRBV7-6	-	TGTGCCACCCCAAACCCCCCGAACAGGGAAAGCTACGAGCAGTACTTC	CATPNPPNRESYEQYF
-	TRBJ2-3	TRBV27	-	TGTGCCAGCAGTTTATGGCAGAACACAGATACGCAGTATTTT	CASSLWQNTDTQYF
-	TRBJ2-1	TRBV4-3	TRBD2	TGCGCCTCTGGTGAAGCGGGAGAGATAAATGAGCAGTTCTTC	CASGEAGEINEQFF
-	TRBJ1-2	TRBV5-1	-	TGCGCCAGCCATGGGGGTCCGACAGGTAGATTGGACTATGGCTACACCTTC	CASHGGPTGRLDYGYTF
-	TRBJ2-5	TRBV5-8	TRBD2	TGTGCCAGCAGCCTATGGGCTAGCGGGAGGGCCCAAGAGACCCAGTACTTC	CASSLWASGRAQETQYF
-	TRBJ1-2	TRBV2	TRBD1	TGTGCCAGCAGACCAGGGGGAGAGTCCTATGGCTACACCTTC	CASRPGGESYGYTF
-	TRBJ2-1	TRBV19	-	TGTGCCAGTAGTATTTTTCCCTCTCCCAATGAGCAGTTCTTC	CASSIFPSPNEQFF
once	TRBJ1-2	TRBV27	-	TGTGCCAGCAGTTCTCACACAGGGTACTACACCTTC	CASSSHTGYYTF
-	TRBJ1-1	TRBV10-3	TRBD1	TGTGCCATCAGTGAGTTGGGACAGATGAACACTGAAGCTTTCTTT	CAISELGQMNTEAFF
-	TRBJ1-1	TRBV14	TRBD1	TGTGCCAGCAGCCAAGATTCGAGGGGGCCGAAGGTGAACACTGAAGCTTTCTTT	CASSQDSRGPKVNTEAFF
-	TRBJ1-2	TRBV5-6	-	TGTGCCAGCAGCACAGGGATAAGGGACTATGGCTACACCTTC	CASSTGIRDYGYTF
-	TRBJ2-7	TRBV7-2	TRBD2	TGTGCCAGCAGCTCCATGGCTAGCGGGGCCAAATCCTACGAGCAGTACTTC	CASSSMASGAKSYEQYF
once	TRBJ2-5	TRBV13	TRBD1	TGTGCCAGCAGCTCCGACAGGGGAGAGACCCAGTACTTC	CASSSDRGETQYF
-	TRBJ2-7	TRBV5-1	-	TGCGCCAGCAGCTTGATAGGTGTTGGGGGCGCAGAGCAGTACTTC	CASSLIGVGGAEQYF
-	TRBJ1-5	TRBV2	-	TGTGCCAGCGTCGGGGAGGGCCAGCCCCAGCATTTT	CASVGEGQPQHF
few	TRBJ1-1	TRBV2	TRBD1	TGTGCCAGCCTTGACAGGGGGCGAGCTGAAGCTTTCTTT	CASLDRGRAEAFF
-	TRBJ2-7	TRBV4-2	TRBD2	TGTGCCAGCAGCCAAGAAGGAAGCGGGGGCCACTACGAGCAGTACTTC	CASSQEGSGGHYEQYF
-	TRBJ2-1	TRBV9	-	TGTGCCAGCAGCGTAGCTACTTTGGGCCAGAATGAGCAGTTCTTC	CASSVATLGQNEQFF
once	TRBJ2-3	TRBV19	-	TGTGCCAGTAGTATTTTGTTAGCCACAGATACGCAGTATTTT	CASSILLATDTQYF
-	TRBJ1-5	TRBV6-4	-	TGTGCCAGCAGTGACAGCGAGAACGGGCCCCAGCATTTT	CASSDSENGPQHF
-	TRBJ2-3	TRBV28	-	TGTGCCAGCAGTTTACGCGGGCCCCCCTTCTTATTCACAGATACGCAGTATTTT	CASSLRGPPFLFTDTQYF
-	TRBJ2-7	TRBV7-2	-	TGTGCCAGCAGCTTAAACGGCGGGGTTGCGGAGCAGTACTTC	CASSLNGGVAEQYF
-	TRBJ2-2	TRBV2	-	TGTGCCAGCAGTGAAGCGTTGCGGACCGGGGAGCTGTTTTTT	CASSEALRTGELFF
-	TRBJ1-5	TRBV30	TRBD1	TGTGCCTGGATCGGGACAGGGGGATATGCCAATCAGCCCCAGCATTTT	CAWIGTGGYANQPQHF